This TCR beta chain was recovered during a study of blood T cell repertoires in COVID-19 (dated by TCRdb to the early 2020s). About the investigation overall: Collaborator samples came from the United States, Italy and Spain and covered acute and convalescent phases of COVID-19. The prospective study material was composed of cDNA or gDNA derived from T cells, B-cell-depleted T cells, or PBMCs. The repertoires were made available in a free public database intended to serve as a resource for research on the immune response to SARS-CoV-2. Subjects who had been exposed to COVID-19, were actively infected with it, or had recovered from it provided the deeply sampled blood TCRbeta repertoires that made up the dataset. Sample metadata almost always included a de-identified subject ID, COVID-19 status, age in years and sex. HLA class I and class II types, where available, came from metadata supplied by the sample provider rather than from assay-based typing. Samples were obtained from the ongoing ImmuneRACE study (first 160 participants) and from 950 to 1,500 subjects provided by 6 global collaborators. Summary of the overall study and its limitations: The amount of clinical and demographic metadata varied by source and participant and was provided uncurated.

Concerning this clone: Its antigen specificity is not known. No base quality information exists; no much larger clone differs at one position.

Reading from cysteine to phenylalanine, the CDR3 counts 13 amino acids. Kept here is only the CDR3 DNA, which spans 39 bases and is read in frame from base 1. Here V drops 3 bases and J drops 3 bases, and the junction holds 3 bases not matched to any gene. The CDR1 and CDR2 encoded by the germline V gene (reference sequence) are DFQATT and SNEGSKA. Participants in the prospective study were aged roughly 18 to 89 years, lived in under 30 United States geographic areas, and enrolled through a virtual design. In the prospective study, participants were assigned to cohorts based on the clinical history participants reported in a screening survey and a study questionnaire. Recovered participants in ImmuneRACE Cohort 3 were defined as having two consecutive negative NP/OP PCR tests, clearance from a healthcare professional, or resolution of symptoms. In the prospective study, mobile phlebotomists collected whole blood, serum and a nasopharyngeal or oropharyngeal swab from each participant. Prospective study participants could optionally give additional blood draws and questionnaires over an approximately two-month period. Prospective study blood samples were shipped either frozen or at room temperature before DNA extraction.

The immunoSEQ Assay, a bias-controlled multiplex PCR, was used to amplify TCRbeta CDR3 regions from genomic DNA. The original methods were these. Nucleated cell counts per sample were estimated from amplification of reference gene primers within the assay. Sequence reads were collapsed and filtered to measure the absolute abundance of every unique TCRbeta CDR3 rearrangement. Productive Simpson clonality was computed per sample as the square root of Simpson's diversity index over productive rearrangements. Here the immuneACCESS table is served through TCRdb, limited to in-frame sequences with V and J called. Missing clones are a known gap in these copies; in checked studies unresolved V genes cover under half, and the rest lacks a known reason. D and trimming come from the DNA, and the V and J calls and clone size come from that table. The sample table shows approximately 500,000 clones, and roughly 90% are seen once. The top ten clonotypes cover around 1.9% of the sample.

Rearrangement joined TRBV20-1 to TRBJ1-1, with 8 junctional bases fitting TRBD1. The sequence was obtained from a woman between 35 and 50 years old who had recovered from COVID-19. The sequenced sample consisted of PBMCs or T cells enriched from blood (not recorded which). The bases read TGCAGTGCTAGTTTGACAGGGGACACTGAAGCTTTCTTT. It is translated as CSASLTGDTEAFF.